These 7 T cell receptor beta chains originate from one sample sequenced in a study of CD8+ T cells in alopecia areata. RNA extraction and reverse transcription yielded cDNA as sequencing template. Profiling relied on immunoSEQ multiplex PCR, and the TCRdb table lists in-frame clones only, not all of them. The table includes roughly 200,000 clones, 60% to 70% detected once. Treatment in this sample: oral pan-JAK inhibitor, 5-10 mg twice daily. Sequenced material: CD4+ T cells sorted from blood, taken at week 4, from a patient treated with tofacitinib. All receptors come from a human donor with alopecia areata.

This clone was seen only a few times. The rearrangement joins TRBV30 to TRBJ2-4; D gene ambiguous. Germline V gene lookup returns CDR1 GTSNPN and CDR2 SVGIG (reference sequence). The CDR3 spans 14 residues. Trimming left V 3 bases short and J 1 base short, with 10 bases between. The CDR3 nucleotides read TGTGCCTGGAGCCCACCCACGGCCAAAAACATTCAGTACTTC. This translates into CAWSPPTAKNIQYF.

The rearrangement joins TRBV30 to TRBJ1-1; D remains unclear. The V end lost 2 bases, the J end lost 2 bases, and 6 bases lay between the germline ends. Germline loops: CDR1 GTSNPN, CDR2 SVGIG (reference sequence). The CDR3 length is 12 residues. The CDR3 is CAWSSSNTEAFF. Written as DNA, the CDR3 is TGTGCCTGGAGTAGCTCAAACACTGAAGCTTTCTTT.

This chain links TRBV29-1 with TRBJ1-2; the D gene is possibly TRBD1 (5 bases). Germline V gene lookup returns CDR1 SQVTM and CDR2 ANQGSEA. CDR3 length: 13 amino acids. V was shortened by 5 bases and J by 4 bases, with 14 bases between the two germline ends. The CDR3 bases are TGCAGCGTTTTGACGGGGGGAATCTATGGCTACACCTTC. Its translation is CSVLTGGIYGYTF. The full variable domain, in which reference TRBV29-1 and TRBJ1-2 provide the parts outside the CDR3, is SAVISQKPSRDICQRGTSLTIQCQVDSQVTMMFWYRQQPGQSLTLIATANQGSEATYESGFVIDKFPISRPNLTFSTLTVSNMSPEDSSIYLCSVLTGGIYGYTFGSGTRLTVV.

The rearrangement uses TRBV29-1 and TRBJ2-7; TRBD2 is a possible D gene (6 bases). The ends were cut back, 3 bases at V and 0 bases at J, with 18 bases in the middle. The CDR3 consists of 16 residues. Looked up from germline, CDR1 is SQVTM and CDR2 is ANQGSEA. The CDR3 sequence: CSVEEGHRFTSYEQYF. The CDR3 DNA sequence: TGCAGCGTTGAGGAGGGCCACAGGTTCACCTCCTACGAGCAGTACTTC.

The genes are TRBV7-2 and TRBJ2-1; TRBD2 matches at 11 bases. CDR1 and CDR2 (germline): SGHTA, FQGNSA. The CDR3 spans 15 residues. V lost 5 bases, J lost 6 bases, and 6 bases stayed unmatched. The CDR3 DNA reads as TGTGCCAGCAGCAAACCGGGACTAGCGGCCAATGAGCAGTTCTTC. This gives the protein CASSKPGLAANEQFF. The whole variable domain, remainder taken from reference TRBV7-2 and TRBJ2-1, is GAGVSQSPSNKVTEKGKDVELRCDPISGHTALYWYRQSLGQGLEFLIYFQGNSAPDKSGLPSDRFSAERTGGSVSTLTIQRTQQEDSAVYLCASSKPGLAANEQFFGPGTRLTVL.

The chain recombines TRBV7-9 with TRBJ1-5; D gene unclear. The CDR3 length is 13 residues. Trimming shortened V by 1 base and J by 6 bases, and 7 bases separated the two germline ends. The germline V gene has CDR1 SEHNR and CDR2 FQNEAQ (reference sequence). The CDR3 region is CASSLEAAQPQHF. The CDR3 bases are TGTGCCAGCAGCTTAGAGGCCGCTCAGCCCCAGCATTTT.

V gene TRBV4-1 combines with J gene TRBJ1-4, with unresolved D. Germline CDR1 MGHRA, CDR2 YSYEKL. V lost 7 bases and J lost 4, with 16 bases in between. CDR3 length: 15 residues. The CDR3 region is CASKDNPARNEKLFF. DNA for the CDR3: TGCGCCAGCAAGGATAACCCCGCCCGTAATGAAAAACTGTTTTTT.